The rows below give T cell receptor beta chains drawn from one sample of a study of cytomegalovirus exposure and HLA in healthy donors. Data came from immunoSEQ multiplex PCR; TCRdb stores just in-frame clones and leaves some out. The table has over 200,000 clones, just over 85% seen once; the top ten hold 2.9%. Sequencing input: PBMCs. The receptors here all came from a woman between 18 and 29 years old in good health and CMV-seronegative. Each CDR3 is given with its conserved first and last residue. The D gene is left open where the match is weak. The size of a clone is reported for some rows only, either as once, few or many, or as a class for expanded clones.

d_call,j_call,v_call,clone_size,cdr3_aa,cdr3_nt
NA,TRBJ1-3,TRBV5-5,NA,CASIPWGQDSGNTIYF,TGTGCCAGCATTCCGTGGGGGCAAGACTCTGGAAACACCATATATTTT
NA,TRBJ2-7,TRBV27,NA,CASSPSGTAGWSYEQYF,TGTGCCAGCAGTCCGTCGGGGACCGCGGGGTGGTCCTACGAGCAGTACTTC
TRBD2,TRBJ2-3,TRBV13,NA,CASSQNEAGAADTQYF,TGTGCCAGCAGCCAAAACGAAGCGGGAGCGGCAGATACGCAGTATTTT
NA,TRBJ2-5,TRBV11-2,NA,CASSLNDADSQETQYF,TGTGCCAGCAGCTTAAACGACGCCGACAGTCAAGAGACCCAGTACTTC
TRBD1,TRBJ2-2,TRBV4-2,once,CASSHHQGVNTGELFF,TGTGCCAGCAGCCACCACCAGGGGGTCAACACCGGGGAGCTGTTTTTT
NA,TRBJ2-7,TRBV12-2,NA,CASRFGGLTYEQYF,TGTGCAAGTCGCTTCGGCGGGCTTACCTACGAGCAGTACTTC
NA,TRBJ2-3,TRBV29-1,NA,CSGKQGLGTDTQYF,TGCAGCGGAAAGCAGGGTTTGGGCACAGATACGCAGTATTTT
NA,TRBJ1-5,TRBV5-1,NA,CASSLKGDGNQPQHF,TGCGCCAGCAGCCTAAAGGGAGATGGCAATCAGCCCCAGCATTTT
TRBD1,TRBJ2-3,TRBV18,NA,CASSRLGTGILDTQYF,TGTGCCAGCTCACGACTAGGGACAGGGATCCTTGATACGCAGTATTTT
NA,TRBJ2-6,TRBV5-1,NA,CASKLSLMGGANVLTF,TGCGCCAGCAAACTGTCCCTAATGGGCGGGGCCAACGTCCTGACTTTC
NA,TRBJ2-3,TRBV7-9,NA,CASSLKAAITDTQYF,TGTGCCAGCAGCTTAAAGGCGGCCATCACAGATACGCAGTATTTT
NA,TRBJ1-5,TRBV10-2,NA,CASSEAGEANQPQHF,TGCGCCAGCAGTGAAGCCGGGGAGGCGAATCAGCCCCAGCATTTT
NA,TRBJ2-3,TRBV4-3,NA,CASSHQGRGGDTQYF,TGCGCCAGCAGCCACCAGGGGCGCGGGGGAGATACGCAGTATTTT
TRBD1,TRBJ1-5,TRBV7-8,NA,CASSSGTGYSNQPQHF,TGTGCCAGCAGCTCAGGGACAGGCTATAGCAATCAGCCCCAGCATTTT
TRBD1,TRBJ1-2,TRBV28,NA,CASTPRQGSGYTF,TGTGCCAGCACCCCAAGACAGGGTAGTGGCTACACCTTC
NA,TRBJ2-7,TRBV4-1,NA,CASSQFVGSSYEQYF,TGCGCCAGCAGCCAATTTGTCGGGAGCTCCTACGAGCAGTACTTC
NA,TRBJ2-1,TRBV7-6,NA,CASSLDRAVFVEQFF,TGTGCCAGCAGCTTAGACAGGGCGGTTTTCGTTGAGCAGTTCTTC
TRBD2,TRBJ2-7,TRBV28,NA,CASSFFVGTSPSYEQYF,TGTGCCAGCAGTTTTTTCGTAGGGACTAGCCCGTCCTACGAGCAGTACTTC
TRBD1,TRBJ1-1,TRBV28,few,CASSSGGRTEAFF,TGTGCCAGCAGTTCAGGGGGCCGCACTGAAGCTTTCTTT
TRBD1,TRBJ2-5,TRBV5-1,once,CASSKGTGAVETQYF,TGCGCCAGCAGCAAAGGGACAGGGGCTGTGGAGACCCAGTACTTC
NA,TRBJ1-2,TRBV10-3,NA,CAISGGGQANYGYTF,TGTGCCATCAGCGGTGGCGGACAAGCTAACTATGGCTACACCTTC
TRBD1,TRBJ2-7,TRBV28,NA,CASSLVPGQVAYEQYF,TGTGCCAGCAGTTTAGTCCCGGGACAGGTGGCCTACGAGCAGTACTTC
NA,TRBJ2-1,TRBV28,NA,CASRSGVDEQFF,TGTGCCAGCAGATCAGGGGTAGATGAGCAGTTCTTC
NA,TRBJ2-5,TRBV2,NA,CASTPRGTQYF,TGTGCCAGCACCCCCCGGGGGACCCAGTACTTC
NA,TRBJ1-5,TRBV6-6,NA,CASKGDNQPQHF,TGTGCCAGCAAGGGGGACAATCAGCCCCAGCATTTT
TRBD2,TRBJ2-7,TRBV10-3,NA,CATGGAYEQYF,TGTGCCACGGGAGGGGCCTACGAGCAGTACTTC
NA,TRBJ2-7,TRBV28,NA,CASSQGADEQYF,TGTGCCAGCAGTCAGGGCGCGGACGAGCAGTACTTC
NA,TRBJ1-2,TRBV28,NA,CASTYPAQVGYGYTF,TGTGCCAGCACTTACCCCGCCCAGGTCGGCTATGGCTACACCTTC
NA,TRBJ1-1,TRBV28,few,CASSFVNSVSAEAFF,TGTGCCAGCAGTTTCGTGAATTCGGTATCGGCTGAAGCTTTCTTT
NA,TRBJ1-2,TRBV2,NA,CASSQQDLGYTF,TGTGCCAGCAGTCAACAGGATCTGGGCTACACCTTC
TRBD2,TRBJ2-3,TRBV28,once,CASSLLPTLAENTDTQYF,TGTGCCAGCAGTTTACTACCGACACTAGCGGAAAACACAGATACGCAGTATTTT
TRBD1,TRBJ1-2,TRBV9,NA,CASSTSPGQGISSGYTF,TGTGCCAGCAGCACCTCACCAGGACAGGGAATATCGAGTGGCTACACCTTC
NA,TRBJ2-4,TRBV6-1,NA,CASSEDRRGLDIQYF,TGTGCCAGCAGTGAAGACCGCAGGGGTCTGGACATTCAGTACTTC
TRBD1,TRBJ1-5,TRBV6-6,NA,CASSPDRGVSNQPQHF,TGTGCCAGCAGTCCAGACAGGGGGGTTAGCAATCAGCCCCAGCATTTT
NA,TRBJ2-7,TRBV14,once,CASSHIIGSSYEQYF,TGTGCCAGCAGCCACATAATAGGGAGCTCCTACGAGCAGTACTTC
NA,TRBJ1-1,TRBV29-1,few,CSGGGNTEAFF,TGCAGCGGAGGGGGGAACACTGAAGCTTTCTTT